The entry that follows covers one TCR beta chain sequence. This clonotype was seen repeatedly, ten times or more. It lacks a known antigen. No per-base quality is available; no much larger clone lies one base away. The V end loses 3 bases and the J end loses 1 base, and a stretch of 9 bases separates them. From a lookup of the germline V gene (reference sequence), CDR1 and CDR2 are LGHDT and YNNKEL. The CDR3 spans 14 residues, from the cysteine through the phenylalanine. Only CDR3 DNA is held: 42 bases, read in frame from base 1. The sample was run on an Illumina HiSeq 2500. Quantitative 5'-RACE with molecular barcodes was used to prepare TCR beta libraries. Per the authors' processing: To identify disease-linked TCR variants, a new computational method was used, one built on a probabilistic model of VDJ rearrangement. In-frame beta chains were kept once TCRdb had trimmed the public reads at Q25 with fastp and called clones with MiXCR. Every CDR3 protein is listed once, alongside the most common genes and DNA of its rows. The authors' filters were not applied to this entry. This sample has about 240,000 distinct CDR3 sequences in its table, and over 8.5% of those were observed once. Jointly, the top ten make up 6.8% of the sample.

This record belongs to a study of CD8 T cells in ankylosing spondylitis (dated by TCRdb to about 2017). About the study as a whole: The study set out to find disease-linked TCR variants by profiling T cell receptor beta repertoires in ankylosing spondylitis patients and healthy donors. In total, the full study cohort was made up of about 110 healthy donors and roughly 27 ankylosing spondylitis patients. Samples of peripheral blood were taken, and for ankylosing spondylitis patients, synovial fluid was collected as well.

Study-wide conclusions, independent of this receptor: Blood from ankylosing spondylitis patients appeared to be characterized by a TCR beta motif made up of fewer than ten highly homologous amino acid variants. According to the report, matched synovial fluid samples from ankylosing spondylitis patients were significantly enriched for the disease-linked clones. A CD8+ phenotype was shown by the disease-linked clones, which were found at relatively low frequencies in peripheral blood. Some TCR beta motif variants had previously been reported in synovial fluid and blood of reactive arthritis patients, which suggested common disease-initiation mechanisms.

In this chain, TRBV3-1 is recombined with TRBJ1-1; 5 matching bases give a weak D call of TRBD1. Sequencing was performed on blood, either unsorted or a sorted T cell fraction (not recorded which). The clonotype was recovered from a male donor with ankylosing spondylitis or in good health (not recorded which). Read as DNA, the sequence is TGTGCCAGCAGCCAGCCGACAGCGAACACTGAAGCTTTCTTT. Its protein product is CASSQPTANTEAFF.